The rows below give T cell receptor beta chains drawn from one sample of a study of control samples from healthy donors and cancer patients. Data came from immunoSEQ multiplex PCR; TCRdb stores just in-frame clones and leaves some out. The data show roughly 80,000 clones, approximately 90% seen once. The specimen sequenced was blood. These TCRs come from a woman aged 50 to 65 in good health. Both conserved end residues are part of each CDR3. A D gene is named only where the DNA matches it firmly. Expanded clones are given a class, and other clones once, few, many or no size at all.

CDR3aa	CDR3nt	abundance	v_gene	j_gene	d_gene
CAWSVGVFSYGYTF	TGTGCCTGGAGTGTAGGGGTTTTTTCGTATGGCTACACCTTC	few	TRBV30	TRBJ1-2	.
CASSLVEGVLDNEQFF	TGTGCCAGCAGCTTAGTCGAAGGGGTCCTGGACAATGAGCAGTTCTTC	.	TRBV7-6	TRBJ2-1	.
CASSQSLIPGQDAYEQYF	TGCGCCAGCAGTCAATCCTTAATTCCGGGACAGGACGCCTACGAGCAGTACTTC	.	TRBV23-1	TRBJ2-7	TRBD1
CASSLTSGVYEQYF	TGCGCCAGCAGCCTGACTAGCGGGGTCTACGAGCAGTACTTC	.	TRBV5-1	TRBJ2-7	TRBD2
CASSYSTGTFNYGYTF	TGTGCCAGCAGTTACTCGACCGGGACATTCAACTATGGCTACACCTTC	.	TRBV6-5	TRBJ1-2	.
CAWSTTANTEAFF	TGTGCCTGGAGTACCACTGCGAACACTGAAGCTTTCTTT	.	TRBV30	TRBJ1-1	.
CAWSRQGNQPQHF	TGTGCCTGGAGTCGCCAGGGGAATCAGCCCCAGCATTTT	.	TRBV30	TRBJ1-5	.
CASSLRGGAYEQYF	TGTGCCAGCAGCCTCAGGGGGGGGGCCTACGAGCAGTACTTC	.	TRBV6-5	TRBJ2-7	.
CASSLAFIGGSGNTIYF	TGTGCCAGCAGCTTAGCGTTTATTGGAGGCTCTGGAAACACCATATATTTT	.	TRBV7-8	TRBJ1-3	.
CASSLGTTSTDTQYF	TGTGCCAGCAGCTTAGGGACAACTAGCACAGATACGCAGTATTTT	.	TRBV11-3	TRBJ2-3	.
CASSLWGNGYTF	TGTGCCAGCAGTTTGTGGGGAAATGGCTACACCTTC	once	TRBV6-2/TRBV6-3	TRBJ1-2	.
CASSEDSYGYTF	TGTGCCAGCAGCGAAGACAGCTATGGCTACACCTTC	.	TRBV2	TRBJ1-2	.
CASQGVMTGELFF	TGTGCCAGCCAGGGAGTGATGACCGGGGAGCTGTTTTTT	.	TRBV2	TRBJ2-2	.